The present entry profiles one TCR beta chain with its context. Its target is not known. A much larger clone sits a single nucleotide away, making a read error possible. One entry per CDR3 protein, called by TCRdb with MiXCR from the multiplex PCR reads. The sample has 9,500 to 14,000 distinct CDR3 sequences; about 56% are singletons. In germline, CDR1 is SGHTA, CDR2 FQGNSA. The CDR3 is 15 amino acids. Germline trimming cut 3 bases from V and 3 bases from J; bases unmatched to any gene: 4. The sample belongs to a study of breast tumors, draining lymph nodes, adjacent tissues. Whole-study results and caveats: Data fit most tumor T cells coming from lymph node, expanding in tumor. Tumors had less TCR diversity than lymph nodes, more than nontumor tissue. Compared with basal-like, luminal-like tumors shared significantly more repertoire with nontumor tissue. The lymph node origin of tumor T cells was framed as consistent with a hypothesis, not demonstrated.

The J gene is TRBJ2-3, the V gene TRBV7-2; 9 nucleotides align to TRBD1. The sample comprised breast tumor tissue. The origin of this receptor is a female donor with breast cancer. Some clones in this sample may be carry-over from other donors' samples. CDR3 sequence: CASSLRQGVTDTQYF. The CDR3 DNA follows: TGTGCCAGCAGCTTGCGACAGGGGGTAACAGATACGCAGTATTTT.